These 2 T cell receptor beta chains originate from one sample sequenced in a study of T cells in localized non-small cell lung cancer. TCRdb's copy holds only in-frame clones and misses some; the assay was immunoSEQ multiplex PCR. The sample gives 72,000 or so clones, about 83% of which show up once; roughly 13% is in the top ten. Sequenced material: peripheral blood, taken before any cancer treatment. The receptors were gathered from an older female donor with stage I lung adenocarcinoma.

This clone came up once. The chain employs TRBV7-9 and TRBJ2-3, with D possibly matching TRBD2 (5 bases). This CDR3 has 12 residues. CDR1 is SEHNR, CDR2 FQNEAQ, per germline (reference sequence). V shed 4 bases and J shed 6 bases, with 8 bases lying between them. DNA of the CDR3: TGTGCCAGCAGCTCCCGAGGGGATACGCAGTATTTT. Translated: CASSSRGDTQYF.

The chain carries TRBV7-9 and TRBJ2-1; TRBD2 might be the D (6 bases). V shed 5 bases and J shed 6 bases, with 11 bases lying between them. In germline, CDR1 is SEHNR, CDR2 FQNEAQ (reference sequence). CDR3 length: 13 residues. The CDR3 coding sequence is TGTGCCAGCAGCCCCGGGACTCTCAATGAGCAGTTCTTC. Protein product: CASSPGTLNEQFF.